The present T cell receptor (beta chain) was sequenced within a study of T-cell reconstitution after alpha-beta-depleted transplantation in children. Notes on the study in general: At around two months after transplant, the alpha-beta T cells were reportedly derived from several hundred expanded clones that came from non-depleted graft cells.

This clonotype was counted ten times or more. The antigen remains unidentified. Preparation of the TCRbeta library involved a method that used unique molecular identifiers. TCRdb passed the PCR reads through MiXCR, listing each CDR3 protein once. The sample holds about 300,000 distinct CDR3 sequences, roughly a tenth seen once. The V and J ends lost 0 bases and 0 bases respectively, with 5 bases between them. Germline V gene lookup returns CDR1 MNHEY and CDR2 SMNVEV (reference sequence). This CDR3 contains 15 residues. This receptor was taken from a boy younger than two with acute myeloid leukemia, due to receive a stem cell transplant. The chain carries TRBV27 and TRBJ2-2; D is unresolved. The source material was PBMCs, sampled before TCRalphabeta/CD19-depleted stem cell transplant. The chain's CDR3 is CASSLSGTNTGELFF. In DNA, the CDR3 is TGTGCCAGCAGTTTATCGGGAACGAACACCGGGGAGCTGTTTTTT.